One sample yielded the 26 T cell receptor beta chains listed below, sequenced in a study of T cell repertoires in cytomegalovirus infection. TCRdb analysed the reads with MiXCR anew, one entry per CDR3 protein. Here the sample spans about 260,000 distinct CDR3 sequences, roughly 15% being singletons. Sequenced material: PBMCs. The receptors stem from a human donor in good health (CMV status not recorded). Some clones in this sample may be carry-over from other donors' samples.

This clonotype has a handful of counts. The rearrangement uses TRBV19 and TRBJ2-1, with 7 bases lining up with TRBD1. The CDR3 loop spans 15 amino acids. Germline values: CDR1 LNHDA, CDR2 SQIVND (reference sequence). V lost 6 bases, J lost 4 bases, and 9 bases stayed unmatched. CDR3 loop: CASSLTGDTYNEQFF. CDR3 nucleotide sequence: TGTGCCAGTAGCCTCACAGGGGATACTTACAATGAGCAGTTCTTC.

The sample holds many counts of this clonotype. This chain connects TRBV7-8 to TRBJ2-3; 15 positions match TRBD2. Germline lookup yields CDR1 SGHVS and CDR2 FQNEAQ. CDR3 length equals 15 residues. The junction had 3 bases not matched to a gene; V was cut back by 5 bases and J by 6 bases. CDR3 loop: CASSTGLAGGDTQYF. The CDR3 DNA follows: TGTGCCAGCAGCACCGGACTAGCGGGAGGGGATACGCAGTATTTT.

This clonotype was observed a handful of times. The J gene is TRBJ2-7, the V gene TRBV5-1, with 10 bases lining up with TRBD1. This CDR3 contains 16 residues. V lost 4 bases and J lost 2; bases outside the gene matches: 9. Germline CDR1 and CDR2: SGHRS and YFSETQ. CDR3 nucleotide sequence: TGCGCCAGCAGCGACCTAGGGGACAGGGGAGCCTACGAGCAGTACTTC. Residues: CASSDLGDRGAYEQYF.

The sample holds a few counts of this clonotype. The chain combines TRBV20-1 with TRBJ1-5; 8 bases line up with TRBD1. Germline loops: CDR1 DFQATT, CDR2 SNEGSKA (reference sequence). The CDR3 contains 13 residues. Trimming took 6 bases from V and 3 from J; bases not matched to a gene: 4. CDR3 in amino acids: CSASTGDNQPQHF. DNA of the CDR3: TGCAGTGCGTCGACAGGGGACAATCAGCCCCAGCATTTT.

This clonotype was detected ten times or more. The V and J genes are TRBV7-8 and TRBJ2-3, with D possibly matching TRBD1 (6 bases). V was cut by 4 bases and J by 0 bases, with 14 bases left in between. This CDR3 spans 16 amino acids. Germline values: CDR1 SGHVS, CDR2 FQNEAQ. In DNA form, the CDR3 reads TGTGCCAGCAGCTCAGGGGCCTTCATGAGCACAGATACGCAGTATTTT. It yields the protein CASSSGAFMSTDTQYF.

The rearrangement joins TRBV12-5 to TRBJ2-5, with 7 bases lining up with TRBD1. V lost 0 bases and J lost 2; bases outside the gene matches: 18. Germline V CDR1 and CDR2: LGHNT, FRNRAP. This CDR3 is 20 amino acids long. CDR3 in amino acids: CASGLVVGQPTLRDQETQYF. The CDR3 DNA sequence: TGTGCTAGTGGTTTGGTAGTGGGACAGCCGACTTTAAGGGATCAAGAGACCCAGTACTTC.

This clonotype turned up a few times. The chain links TRBV2 to TRBJ1-4; TRBD1 agrees at 8 bases. The CDR3 runs 14 residues. The ends lost 7 bases at V and 6 bases at J; junction bases unmatched: 7. The germline V gene has CDR1 SNHLY and CDR2 FYNNEI. CDR3 loop: CASNDRGLDEKLFF. The CDR3 region has the DNA TGTGCCAGCAATGACAGGGGTTTGGATGAAAAACTGTTTTTT.

A few counts support this clonotype. This rearrangement joins TRBV27 to TRBJ1-2; 7 positions match TRBD1. The CDR3 is 13 amino acids. The V segment lost 0 bases and the J segment 8 bases; nucleotides outside the gene matches: 3. Germline assignment: CDR1 MNHEY and CDR2 SMNVEV (reference sequence). DNA of the CDR3: TGTGCCAGCAGTTTATCAGGGGGCAGGGGCTACACCTTC. Its protein is CASSLSGGRGYTF.

This clonotype was observed at least ten times. The chain couples TRBV12-3 or TRBV12-4 to TRBJ2-7; D uncertain. Trimming took 6 bases from V and 2 from J, leaving 5 bases between them. The CDR3 covers 11 residues. CDR3 DNA: TGTGCCAGCAGCCTAACCTACGAGCAGTACTTC. Residues: CASSLTYEQYF.

In its sample, this clonotype was seen many times. V usage is TRBV24-1 and J usage is TRBJ2-5; 8 bases fit TRBD2. There are 15 residues in the CDR3. The germline gives CDR1 KGHDR, CDR2 SFDVKD. Losses at the gene ends were 3 bases for V and 4 bases for J; bases not matched to a gene: 6. The CDR3: CATSDRAGAGETQYF. The CDR3 DNA reads TGTGCCACCAGTGATAGAGCGGGAGCAGGAGAGACCCAGTACTTC.

This clonotype was found a few times. V and J are TRBV20-1 and TRBJ2-1; D assignment may be TRBD1 or TRBD2 (6 bases each). Germline-derived CDR1 and CDR2 are DFQATT and SNEGSKA (reference sequence). The CDR3 has 13 amino acids. V lost 7 bases and J 6 bases, leaving 16 bases between the germline ends. The CDR3 is CSGGGGRVNEQFF. The CDR3 DNA is TGCAGTGGGGGTGGGGGGCGAGTCAATGAGCAGTTCTTC.

In its sample, this clonotype was seen many times. The V gene is TRBV7-2, the J gene TRBJ2-7, with TRBD2 identical over 8 bases. CDR1 and CDR2 (germline): SGHTA, FQGNSA. This CDR3 contains 15 residues. Unmatched junction bases numbered 15, after V lost 5 bases and J lost 9 bases. CDR3 protein: CASSAAGSGVGVQYF. The CDR3, as DNA: TGTGCCAGCAGCGCGGCGGGTAGCGGGGTGGGTGTGCAGTACTTC.

The chain couples TRBV2 to TRBJ1-1; D ambiguous. There are 13 residues in the CDR3. Germline V gene sequence: CDR1 SNHLY, CDR2 FYNNEI. Trimming shortened V by 3 bases and J by 3 bases, and 8 bases separated the two germline ends. CDR3 DNA: TGTGCCAGCAGTGACTCCAGAGACACTGAAGCTTTCTTT. Its protein product is CASSDSRDTEAFF.

With respect to this clonotype: This may stem from a read error, because a much larger clone lies one nucleotide away. The chain combines TRBV6-6 with TRBJ2-7; D possibly corresponds to TRBD2 (5 bases). The CDR3 runs 14 residues. Between the trimmed V and J ends, which lost 5 bases and 3 bases, there was a span of 14 bases. Per the germline V gene, CDR1 is MNHNY and CDR2 is SVGAGI (reference sequence). The CDR3 bases are TGTGCCAGCAGTAACCCGGTGGGAGTCTACGAGCAGTACTTC. Translated, it gives CASSNPVGVYEQYF.

A few counts support this clonotype. This chain links TRBV28 with TRBJ2-2, with 7 nucleotides matching TRBD1. In germline, CDR1 is MDHEN, CDR2 SYDVKM. This CDR3 has 15 amino acids. Losses at the gene ends were 7 bases for V and 4 bases for J; bases not matched to a gene: 9. CDR3 nucleotides: TGTGCCAGCAAAGGGGGCAGGGCTTTCACCGGGGAGCTGTTTTTT. Translation: CASKGGRAFTGELFF.

The V call is TRBV2, the J call TRBJ2-2, with D possibly being TRBD1 or TRBD2 (5 bases each). The CDR3 runs to 14 residues. Germline loops: CDR1 SNHLY, CDR2 FYNNEI. Trimming shortened V by 5 bases and J by 7 bases, and 14 bases separated the two germline ends. Here the CDR3 DNA reads TGTGCCAGCAGTTATGGGACCGCGTTCGGGGAGCTGTTTTTT. It codes for CASSYGTAFGELFF.

In this sample, this clonotype turned up many times. The chain has TRBV7-2 and TRBJ2-5, with 11 nucleotides matching TRBD2. This CDR3 spans 15 amino acids. J gave up 4 bases and V 7 bases, and 8 bases lay outside the gene matches. Germline CDR1 reads SGHTA; CDR2 reads FQGNSA. CDR3 coding DNA: TGTGCCAGCATTAGCGGGGGGGCATGGCGAGAGACCCAGTACTTC. Translated: CASISGGAWRETQYF.

This clonotype was seen many times. The chain is built from TRBV4-3 and TRBJ1-1, with D unresolved. With 4 bases removed from V and 1 base from J, the gap between germline ends came to 10 bases. This CDR3 contains 14 residues. Germline V gene lookup returns CDR1 LGHNA and CDR2 YSLEER. The CDR3 DNA reads TGCGCCAGCAGCCCGACTGACACGAACACTGAAGCTTTCTTT. The encoded protein is CASSPTDTNTEAFF.

V is TRBV11-2 and J is TRBJ1-1, with TRBD1 as a possible D gene (5 bases). CDR1 and CDR2 (germline): SGHAT, FQNNGV. V was cut by 3 bases and J by 7 bases, with 15 bases left in between. The CDR3 contains 14 residues. The CDR3 sequence: CASSFLRDPVEAFF. In DNA form, the CDR3 reads TGTGCCAGCAGCTTTCTCCGGGACCCGGTTGAAGCTTTCTTT.

This clonotype came up once. The chain employs TRBV5-6 and TRBJ2-5; D gene unclear. The V end lost 0 bases, the J end lost 4 bases, and 10 bases lay between the germline ends. The CDR3 extends over 14 amino acids. Germline V gene sequence: CDR1 SGHDT, CDR2 YYEEEE. Here the CDR3 reads CASSLGWGRETQYF. The CDR3 coding sequence is TGTGCCAGCAGCTTGGGATGGGGTAGAGAGACCCAGTACTTC.

J is TRBJ2-1 and V is TRBV27; TRBD2 matches at 8 bases. Looked up from germline, CDR1 is MNHEY and CDR2 is SMNVEV (reference sequence). Unmatched junction bases numbered 5, after V lost 6 bases and J lost 13 bases. The CDR3 consists of 11 residues. The CDR3, as DNA: TGTGCCAGCAGCGGGACTAGAAGACAGTTCTTC. Translation gives CASSGTRRQFF.

The sample holds a few counts of this clonotype. The gene calls are TRBV29-1 and TRBJ2-3; weak D call: TRBD2 (6 bases). The germline CDR1 and CDR2 sequences are SQVTM and ANQGSEA. Trimming removed 7 bases from V and 5 bases from J, with 7 bases in between. This CDR3 spans 10 amino acids. CDR3 loop: CSGGEDTQYF. CDR3 DNA: TGCAGCGGGGGGGAAGATACGCAGTATTTT.

This clonotype was counted only a few times. The rearrangement links TRBV2 to TRBJ2-1, with D perhaps TRBD1 or TRBD2 (5 bases each). The CDR3 runs 15 residues. In germline, CDR1 is SNHLY, CDR2 FYNNEI. Trimming cost V 3 bases and J 8 bases, with 17 bases left between them. The CDR3 sequence: CASSDGTLAGYEQFF. DNA for the CDR3: TGTGCCAGCAGTGATGGGACCCTGGCTGGCTATGAGCAGTTCTTC.

This chain uses TRBV29-1 with TRBJ1-2; TRBD1 matches at 7 bases. Germline V lookup: CDR1 SQVTM, CDR2 ANQGSEA. The CDR3 sequence is 12 residues long. V lost 6 bases, J lost 2 bases, and 3 bases stayed unmatched. CDR3 nucleotide sequence: TGCAGCGTGGTGACAGGGAACTATGGCTACACCTTC. The encoded protein is CSVVTGNYGYTF. The full variable domain, with the rest looked up from reference TRBV29-1 and TRBJ1-2, is SAVISQKPSRDICQRGTSLTIQCQVDSQVTMMFWYRQQPGQSLTLIATANQGSEATYESGFVIDKFPISRPNLTFSTLTVSNMSPEDSSIYLCSVVTGNYGYTFGSGTRLTVV.

This clonotype was recorded at least ten times. V is TRBV6-2 or TRBV6-3 and J is TRBJ2-1, with a possible D match to TRBD2 (6 bases). The V end was cut by 7 bases, the J end by 0 bases, with 16 bases between. Germline CDR1 reads MNHEY; CDR2 reads SVGEGT. The CDR3 is 16 residues long. CDR3 DNA sequence: TGTGCCAGCACCCCGGCGGGGTTAAGCTCCTACAATGAGCAGTTCTTC. This codes for CASTPAGLSSYNEQFF.

This chain joins TRBV4-1 and TRBJ2-7; possibly TRBD1 for D (5 bases). Germline V lookup: CDR1 MGHRA, CDR2 YSYEKL. The CDR3 totals 15 residues. V shed 2 bases and J shed 0 bases, with 11 bases lying between them. The CDR3 is CASSQTGPSSYEQYF. Here the CDR3 DNA reads TGCGCCAGCAGCCAAACAGGACCGAGCTCCTACGAGCAGTACTTC.